Sequencing of this T cell receptor beta chain was carried out in a study of naive and memory T cell subsets. Notes on the study in general: Gini index rose across naive, CM, EM and EMRA in CD4 and CD8.

The V and J ends lost 3 bases and 8 bases, in that order; junction bases with no gene match: 4. This CDR3 region has 15 residues. CDR1 and CDR2 from the germline V gene are SEHNR and FQNEAQ (reference sequence). Both TRBC1 and TRBC2 were covered by a beta constant-region primer of two equimolar oligonucleotides. TCRdb reprocessed the UMI-ligation and nested PCR reads with MiXCR, giving one entry per CDR3 protein. Among about 85,000 distinct CDR3 sequences listed, around 13% were seen once. At least ten counts were recorded for this clonotype. Antigen: not known. Sequenced material: central memory CD4+ T cells from blood. The chain couples TRBV7-9 to TRBJ2-1, with 13 bases aligning to TRBD2. The origin of this receptor is a human donor in good health. CDR3 loop: CASSLGLAGRDEQFF. The CDR3 nucleotides are TGTGCCAGCAGCTTGGGACTAGCGGGAAGGGATGAGCAGTTCTTC.